This T cell receptor (beta chain) derives from a study of metastatic and nonmetastatic thyroid tumors. Overall study context: Samples came from malignant and benign thyroid patients, and repertoires were compared across blood and tumor or nodule tissue.

Original processing notes: CDR3 differences across clinicopathological groups were used to build a distant-metastasis classifier for papillary thyroid cancer. Through MiXCR, TCRdb re-clonotyped the PCR reads. The V and J calls reflect TCRdb's pipeline rather than the authors' work. The data show 60,000 or so clones, with approximately 4.1% seen just once and around 20% held by the top ten. General observations from the study: When malignant thyroid tumors were compared with benign nodules, TCR beta diversity was reportedly significantly higher in the malignant tumors. This held in both blood and tumor samples.

Trimming removed 6 bases from V and 0 bases from J, with 13 bases in between. This CDR3 spans 14 amino acids. Germline V gene sequence: CDR1 SQVTM, CDR2 ANQGSEA. Not a single patient had been given any form of treatment at any point before undergoing thyroid surgery. The sample holds many counts of this clone. What it binds is unknown. At the DNA level, this CDR3 is encoded by other sequences in the same sample as well. V usage is TRBV29-1 and J usage is TRBJ2-3; no firm D call. The source is a female donor with papillary thyroid cancer or a benign thyroid nodule (not recorded which). Some clones in this sample may be carry-over from other donors' samples. The specimen sequenced was blood. The DNA of the CDR3 is TGCAGCGTAGCTTCTCGCACTAGCACAGATACGCAGTATTTT. This translates into CSVASRTSTDTQYF.